These 11 T cell receptor beta chains share one sample of origin, sequenced in a study of blood T cells in healthy people across ages. Combining a sample-barcoded 5' primer with a J-beta primer mix, a second PCR ran for roughly 6 to 12 cycles. TCRdb passed the 5' RACE reads through MiXCR, listing each CDR3 protein once. The sample consists of 1.5 million to 2 million distinct CDR3 sequences, around 40% of them appearing once. Sequencing used blood. Every receptor here comes from a human donor in good health.

This chain links TRBV5-1 with TRBJ1-2; D uncertain. Germline loops: CDR1 SGHRS, CDR2 YFSETQ. The CDR3 consists of 15 residues. V was clipped by 0 bases and J by 8 bases, with 17 bases between them. The CDR3 nucleotides read TGCGCCAGCAGCTTGGAGGTGCGGGGAGTACGGGGCTACACCTTC. Its translation: CASSLEVRGVRGYTF.

This clonotype was detected only a few times. The chain joins TRBV5-1 to TRBJ2-1; maybe TRBD1 (5 bases). The germline V gene has CDR1 SGHRS and CDR2 YFSETQ. The CDR3 extends over 15 amino acids. V lost 5 bases to trimming and J lost 4 bases, with 16 bases between them. CDR3 in DNA: TGCGCCAGCAGGGAGAGGACATCACATTACAATGAGCAGTTCTTC. Residues: CASRERTSHYNEQFF.

The CDR3 DNA reads TGTGCCAGCACCTCGAGGACAGGCCAGAATCAGCCCCAGCATTTT. It codes for CASTSRTGQNQPQHF. V is TRBV27 and J is TRBJ1-5; TRBD1 matches 7 bases. The germline V gene encodes CDR1 MNHEY and CDR2 SMNVEV (reference sequence). The V segment lost 7 bases and the J segment 4 bases; nucleotides outside the gene matches: 10. The CDR3 totals 15 residues.

V is TRBV12-3 or TRBV12-4 and J is TRBJ2-4, with D hard to call. Trimming stripped 1 base from V and 0 bases from J, with 4 bases between. CDR3 length: 14 residues. CDR3 sequence: CASSLVIAKNIQYF. The CDR3 DNA follows: TGTGCCAGCAGTTTAGTGATAGCCAAAAACATTCAGTACTTC.

The rearrangement joins TRBV20-1 to TRBJ2-5; possibly TRBD1 or TRBD2 for D (6 bases each). The better agreement between TRBJ2-7 and the DNA end casts doubt on the J call. The CDR3 is 12 amino acids. Germline CDR1 reads DFQATT; CDR2 reads SNEGSKA (reference sequence). CDR3 sequence (DNA): TGCAGTGCCAAGAGGGGGGCGGGCGAGCAGTACTTC. Its translation is CSAKRGAGEQYF.

V is TRBV29-1 and J is TRBJ1-2; D is unresolved. Germline V gene data show CDR1 as SQVTM and CDR2 as ANQGSEA. The CDR3 covers 15 residues. The germline V and J ends were trimmed by 6 bases and 1 base, with 18 bases remaining between them. The chain's CDR3 is CSVPLDLGLNYGYTF. CDR3 DNA: TGCAGCGTCCCGCTTGATTTAGGGCTTAACTATGGCTACACCTTC. Drawing the rest from reference TRBV29-1 and TRBJ1-2, the complete variable domain is SAVISQKPSRDICQRGTSLTIQCQVDSQVTMMFWYRQQPGQSLTLIATANQGSEATYESGFVIDKFPISRPNLTFSTLTVSNMSPEDSSIYLCSVPLDLGLNYGYTFGSGTRLTVV.

This chain connects TRBV7-2 to TRBJ2-1, with 12 bases that match TRBD2. CDR3 size: 15 residues. Unmatched junction bases numbered 8, after V lost 4 bases and J lost 10 bases. Looked up from germline, CDR1 is SGHTA and CDR2 is FQGNSA. The DNA for the CDR3 is TGTGCCAGCAGCTACAGACTAGCGGGGGCGTACGAGCAGTTCTTC. This translates into CASSYRLAGAYEQFF.

The chain recombines TRBV28 with TRBJ2-2; 8 bases match TRBD1. The CDR3 is 14 amino acids. Germline V CDR1 and CDR2: MDHEN, SYDVKM. Trimming took 6 bases from V and 4 from J; bases not matched to a gene: 4. CDR3 amino acids: CASSRGRVTGELFF. CDR3 in DNA: TGTGCCAGCAGCAGGGGGCGCGTCACCGGGGAGCTGTTTTTT. The full variable domain, its missing parts supplied by reference TRBV28 and TRBJ2-2, is DVKVTQSSRYLVKRTGEKVFLECVQDMDHENMFWYRQDPGLGLRLIYFSYDVKMKEKGDIPEGYSVSREKKERFSLILESASTNQTSMYLCASSRGRVTGELFFGEGSRLTVL.

This chain uses TRBV20-1 with TRBJ2-2; a possible D gene is TRBD1 (6 bases). Germline assignment: CDR1 DFQATT and CDR2 SNEGSKA (reference sequence). Deletions cut 7 bases from V and 1 base from J, with 10 bases between. The length of the CDR3 is 13 residues. The CDR3 sequence: CSVTGRNTGELFF. The CDR3 coding sequence is TGCAGTGTAACAGGGAGGAACACCGGGGAGCTGTTTTTT.

The chain recombines TRBV4-3 with TRBJ2-7, with TRBD1 matching over 10 bases. V shed 7 bases and J 4 bases; nucleotides not matched to a gene: 13. The CDR3 is 16 residues long. Per the germline V gene, CDR1 is LGHNA and CDR2 is YSLEER. CDR3 DNA: TGCGCCAGCAACCATGGGGGAGGACAGGGGGATTACGAGCAGTACTTC. Encoded protein: CASNHGGGQGDYEQYF.

The chain employs TRBV20-1 and TRBJ2-1, with 8 bases identical to TRBD2. The CDR3 is 16 residues long. The germline V gene has CDR1 DFQATT and CDR2 SNEGSKA (reference sequence). V lost 6 bases and J lost 1; bases outside the gene matches: 11. The CDR3 bases are TGCAGTGCCGGGAAAGCGGGGGAGGGATCCTACAATGAGCAGTTCTTC. Translating it yields CSAGKAGEGSYNEQFF.